This TCR beta chain derives from a study of shared clonotypes between healthy human individuals. Libraries were prepared by immunoSEQ multiplex PCR; TCRdb keeps only in-frame clonotypes and omits some of them. The sample has about 2.1 million clones, just under 95% seen once. Trimming took off 5 bases at V and 1 base at J, with 9 bases between the two ends. Germline lookup yields CDR1 MNHEY and CDR2 SVGAGI. CDR3 length equals 15 residues. Naive CD8 cells were CD45RO-negative, positively selected for CCR7, excluding terminally differentiated effector memory CD45RA+ cells. The chain links TRBV6-5 to TRBJ2-6; D gene uncertain. The TCR comes from a man between 18 and 35 years old in good health. Some clones in this sample may be carry-over from other donors' samples. Input material: naive CD8+ T cells from PBMCs. DNA for the CDR3: TGTGCCAGCAGTGTTTACGGTTCTGGGGCCAACGTCCTGACTTTC. The encoded protein is CASSVYGSGANVLTF.